The clone carrying this T cell receptor (beta chain) was detected a few times. Its target is not known. Germline loops: CDR1 KGHDR, CDR2 SFDVKD. There are 17 residues in the CDR3. V gave up 9 bases and J gave up 4 bases, with 24 bases separating them. The sample originates from a study of T cells after yellow fever vaccination. Broader study findings: The secondary T-cell response peaked on day 5, not day 15, but was weaker.

Each CDR3 protein is one row after TCRdb ran MiXCR on the 5' RACE reads. The table records 450,000 to 650,000 distinct CDR3 sequences, roughly 14% of them present only once. The chain combines TRBV24-1 with TRBJ2-1; TRBD2 might be the D (6 bases). Sequencing was performed on PBMCs, taken on the day of the yellow fever booster vaccination. The receptor was isolated from a man aged 30 to 39 who received the YFV17D yellow fever vaccine. CDR3 bases: TGTGCCACCGTTAGCGGTGGGACGGGACTTCCATACAATGAGCAGTTCTTC. It translates to CATVSGGTGLPYNEQFF.